This TCR beta chain came from a study of CD8+ T cells in alopecia areata. Across the study: Treatment comprised oral tofacitinib, 5 to 10 mg twice daily, in treated patients.

The study, taken as a whole, reports: In scalp and blood, many expanded lesional clones persisted during tofacitinib. Tofacitinib produced a significant decrease in scalp clonality and in expanded CD8+ clones among the top 100.

Extracted RNA was reverse transcribed into cDNA, the sequencing template. Produced via immunoSEQ multiplex PCR; TCRdb's table is partial and in-frame only. Here the sample spans 150,000 to 200,000 clones, 58% being singletons. The CDR3 runs to 13 residues. Germline CDR1 is LGHNA and CDR2 is YNFKEQ. J gave up 13 bases and V 0 bases, and 6 bases lay outside the gene matches. Note on this clone: The antigen is unknown.

Treatment in this sample: oral pan-JAK inhibitor, 5-10 mg twice daily. PBMCs, the starting material, were the source of sorted CD4+ and CD8+ T cells. This TCR derives from a human donor with alopecia areata. The chain carries TRBV4-2 and TRBJ1-1; 9 nucleotides line up with TRBD1. Sequenced material: CD4+ T cells sorted from blood, taken at approximately week 60, from a patient treated with tofacitinib. CDR3 region: CASSQDSGQGIFF. CDR3 coding DNA: TGTGCCAGCAGCCAAGATTCGGGACAGGGTATTTTCTTT.